The 15 T cell receptor beta chains presented below share a single source sample, sequenced in a study of PD-1 blockade in classical Hodgkin lymphoma. Each patient's relapse followed autologous stem cell transplantation, and brentuximab vedotin exposure varied. Data came from immunoSEQ multiplex PCR; TCRdb stores just in-frame clones and leaves some out. The repertoire holds around 46,000 clones, with about 78% as singletons. Sequenced material: peripheral blood mononuclear cells (PBMCs), taken before the second cycle of nivolumab. The source is a human donor with classical Hodgkin lymphoma.

This clone was recorded once. The genes are TRBV6-4 and TRBJ2-7; no clear D gene. The ends were cut back, 1 base at V and 4 bases at J, with 26 bases in the middle. The germline V gene encodes CDR1 MRHNA and CDR2 SNTAGT. This CDR3 spans 19 amino acids. CDR3: CASSDCPRNTIQHTYEQYF. CDR3 bases: TGTGCCAGCAGTGACTGCCCGAGGAACACTATCCAGCATACTTACGAGCAGTACTTC.

The V gene is TRBV28, the J gene TRBJ1-2; D is possibly TRBD1 (5 bases). V lost 1 base and J lost 7, with 19 bases in between. Germline V gives CDR1 MDHEN, CDR2 SYDVKM. The CDR3 has 16 amino acids. DNA for the CDR3: TGTGCCAGCAGTTTATTTTATCGACACCCGGGGGTTGGCTACACCTTC. As protein: CASSLFYRHPGVGYTF.

The gene calls are TRBV7-9 and TRBJ1-1; tentatively, D is TRBD1 (6 bases). Trimming took 3 bases from V and 13 from J, leaving 12 bases between them. This CDR3 is built from 11 residues. Germline V gene lookup returns CDR1 SEHNR and CDR2 FQNEAQ (reference sequence). The CDR3 protein is CASSFDRLDFF. For the CDR3, the DNA is TGTGCCAGCAGCTTTGACAGGTTAGATTTCTTT.

This clone was picked up a small number of times. The chain couples TRBV19 to TRBJ1-1, with unresolved D. V was cut by 7 bases and J by 2 bases, with 14 bases left in between. This CDR3 comprises 14 residues. The germline V gene encodes CDR1 LNHDA and CDR2 SQIVND (reference sequence). CDR3 residues: CASIGRSINTEAFF. The CDR3, as DNA: TGTGCCAGTATTGGCCGCAGTATTAACACTGAAGCTTTCTTT.

The J gene is TRBJ2-4, the V gene TRBV6-6, with TRBD1 matching over 8 bases. Per the germline V gene, CDR1 is MNHNY and CDR2 is SVGAGI (reference sequence). The CDR3 spans 14 residues. V lost 2 bases to trimming and J lost 8 bases; unmatched junction nucleotides: 5. CDR3 sequence reads: CASSYQGQGDIQYF. In DNA form, the CDR3 reads TGTGCCAGCAGTTACCAAGGACAGGGAGACATTCAGTACTTC.

The V call is TRBV7-2, the J call TRBJ2-7, with 14 bases identical to TRBD2. Germline CDR1 and CDR2: SGHTA and FQGNSA. J lost 10 bases, V lost 4 bases, and 3 bases had no gene match. The CDR3 contains 13 residues. The chain's CDR3 is CASSSGLAGGQYF. CDR3 coding DNA: TGTGCCAGCAGCTCCGGACTAGCGGGGGGCCAGTACTTC.

The rearrangement joins TRBV30 to TRBJ2-1; D gene unclear. Germline CDR1 is GTSNPN and CDR2 is SVGIG (reference sequence). The CDR3 runs to 12 residues. Trimming removed 0 bases from V and 4 bases from J, with 4 bases in between. CDR3 nucleotides: TGTGCCTGGAGTGTTCGATACAATGAGCAGTTCTTC. This encodes CAWSVRYNEQFF.

The V call is TRBV11-2, the J call TRBJ2-7, with 7 bases fitting TRBD1. Germline lookup yields CDR1 SGHAT and CDR2 FQNNGV. There are 14 residues in the CDR3. V lost 3 bases, J lost 4 bases, and 6 bases stayed unmatched. CDR3 bases: TGTGCCAGCAGCTTCGCCCCGGACAGGTACGAGCAGTACTTC. It yields the protein CASSFAPDRYEQYF.

The genes are TRBV11-2 and TRBJ1-2; D possibly corresponds to TRBD1 (6 bases). Germline CDR1 and CDR2: SGHAT and FQNNGV. The V end was cut by 0 bases, the J end by 7 bases, with 12 bases between. This CDR3 has 14 amino acids. The CDR3 DNA follows: TGTGCCAGCAGCTTAGATCAGGGGAACGGTGGCTACACCTTC. The encoded protein is CASSLDQGNGGYTF.

This clone was seen just once. The chain couples TRBV11-2 to TRBJ2-3; D may be TRBD2 (6 bases). Germline lookup yields CDR1 SGHAT and CDR2 FQNNGV. Trimming removed 0 bases from V and 4 bases from J, with 14 bases in between. This CDR3 contains 16 residues. DNA for the CDR3: TGTGCCAGCAGCTTAGATAAATACGGGAGCCCAGATACGCAGTATTTT. Translated: CASSLDKYGSPDTQYF.

This rearrangement joins TRBV7-9 to TRBJ2-7; unclear D gene. V lost 3 bases, J lost 7 bases, and 13 bases lay in between. The CDR3 runs 13 residues. Germline lookup yields CDR1 SEHNR and CDR2 FQNEAQ (reference sequence). The CDR3 is CASSFHPVGEQYF. The CDR3 DNA reads TGTGCCAGCAGCTTTCACCCGGTCGGAGAGCAGTACTTC.

V usage is TRBV2 and J usage is TRBJ2-1, with D unclear. The germline V gene has CDR1 SNHLY and CDR2 FYNNEI. Deletions cut 6 bases from V and 3 bases from J, with 3 bases between. There are 11 residues in the CDR3. The CDR3 spells CASRNYNEQFF. The DNA for the CDR3 is TGTGCCAGCAGGAACTACAATGAGCAGTTCTTC. Combining the CDR3 with reference TRBV2 and TRBJ2-1 gives the whole variable domain EPEVTQTPSHQVTQMGQEVILRCVPISNHLYFYWYRQILGQKVEFLVSFYNNEISEKSEIFDDQFSVERPDGSNFTLKIRSTKLEDSAMYFCASRNYNEQFFGPGTRLTVL.

This clone was seen just once. The chain recombines TRBV4-2 with TRBJ1-4; D remains unclear. This CDR3 region has 15 residues. CDR1 is LGHNA and CDR2 is YNFKEQ in the germline V gene. The V and J ends lost 1 base and 0 bases respectively, with 6 bases between them. The CDR3 DNA sequence: TGTGCCAGCAGCCAAGGACCTACAACTAATGAAAAACTGTTTTTT. Amino acids: CASSQGPTTNEKLFF.

This chain joins TRBV7-8 and TRBJ2-7, with 9 bases fitting TRBD2. In germline, CDR1 is SGHVS, CDR2 FQNEAQ. With 0 bases clipped from V and 3 bases from J, the junction kept 15 bases outside the gene matches. This CDR3 has 19 amino acids. Here the CDR3 DNA reads TGTGCCAGCAGCTTAGCGGGGGTTAGCGGGGGCCAAACCTACTACGAGCAGTACTTC. Protein product: CASSLAGVSGGQTYYEQYF.

A few counts support this clone. The chain links TRBV13 to TRBJ1-1; the D gene is possibly TRBD1 (6 bases). CDR1 is PRHDT, CDR2 FYEKMQ, per germline (reference sequence). The V end was cut by 3 bases, the J end by 6 bases, with 11 bases between. The CDR3 loop spans 13 amino acids. The CDR3 coding sequence is TGTGCCAGCAGCTTTAACAGGGACGCTGAAGCTTTCTTT. Translated, it gives CASSFNRDAEAFF.